This record looks at one T cell receptor beta chain sequence and its context. Seattle researchers signed up patients amid active infection and tracked them longitudinally. The CDR3 is made up of 16 amino acids. The V and J ends lost 4 bases and 0 bases respectively, with 13 bases between them. Germline V CDR1 and CDR2: MNHEY, SVGAGI. Original processing notes: Quantification of nucleated cells was approximated via reference gene primer amplification. Assay: immunoSEQ multiplex PCR; the TCRdb copy retains only in-frame clones and omits some. The V and J calls and the clone size are those of that table, but D and trimming were determined from the DNA. Here the sample spans 400,000 or so clones, around 90% being singletons. The sample comes from a study of blood T cell repertoires in COVID-19. Background on the study: Donors in the United States, Italy and Spain gave samples during acute or convalescent COVID-19.

The chain recombines TRBV6-5 with TRBJ2-1; D not resolved. The source is a young man with COVID-19, enrolled during active disease. Sequencing was done on a sample of peripheral blood. The CDR3 region has the DNA TGTGCCAGCAGTTGGGCCGGTAAAAGCTCCTACAATGAGCAGTTCTTC. It encodes CASSWAGKSSYNEQFF.